Each of the 21 T cell receptor beta chains below was sequenced from the same sample in a study of CD8 T cells in ankylosing spondylitis. Each CDR3 protein is one row after TCRdb ran MiXCR on the 5' RACE reads. The profile covers a few hundred thousand distinct CDR3 sequences, with 15% to 20% appearing a single time and about 8% taken by the ten largest. Sequenced: blood, either unsorted or a sorted T cell fraction (not recorded which). Source of these receptors: a male donor with ankylosing spondylitis or in good health (not recorded which).

V is TRBV5-4 and J is TRBJ2-6; TRBD1 agrees at 7 bases. Unmatched junction bases numbered 16, after V lost 3 bases and J lost 1 base. The germline CDR1 and CDR2 sequences are SGHNT and YYREEE (reference sequence). The CDR3 contains 20 residues. CDR3 bases: TGTGCCAGCAGCTCGAGGCTTCTCGGGACAGCCTCATCTGGGGCCAACGTCCTGACTTTC. Translation gives CASSSRLLGTASSGANVLTF.

This clonotype was seen a handful of times. The V gene is TRBV12-3 or TRBV12-4, the J gene TRBJ2-2; possible D gene TRBD2, 6 bases. The CDR3 has 15 amino acids. Trimming pared 7 bases from V and 1 base from J, leaving 13 bases between. CDR3 DNA sequence: TGTGCCAGCAAGGAGGGAGTATGGAACACCGGGGAGCTGTTTTTT. This gives the protein CASKEGVWNTGELFF.

This sequence joins TRBV2 and TRBJ2-2; 8 positions agree with TRBD1. Trimming at V came to 6 bases and at J to 6 bases, leaving 3 bases not matched to a gene. The CDR3 contains 13 residues. Germline CDR1 and CDR2: SNHLY and FYNNEI. CDR3 amino acids: CASRQDRAGELFF. The CDR3 DNA reads TGTGCCAGCAGACAGGACAGGGCCGGGGAGCTGTTTTTT. Variable domain in full (rest from reference TRBV2 and TRBJ2-2): EPEVTQTPSHQVTQMGQEVILRCVPISNHLYFYWYRQILGQKVEFLVSFYNNEISEKSEIFDDQFSVERPDGSNFTLKIRSTKLEDSAMYFCASRQDRAGELFFGEGSRLTVL.

The V and J genes are TRBV29-1 and TRBJ2-2; D gene ambiguous. V was trimmed by 1 base and J by 3 bases, leaving 15 bases between them. CDR1 is SQVTM, CDR2 ANQGSEA, per germline. This CDR3 is built from 16 residues. The CDR3 DNA reads as TGCAGCGTTGAAGGTGAAGGGATGTTGGACACCGGGGAGCTGTTTTTT. This translates into CSVEGEGMLDTGELFF.

This clonotype was picked up a small number of times. The genes are TRBV28 and TRBJ1-2, with unresolved D. The CDR3 extends over 14 amino acids. V was pared by 5 bases and J by 7 bases, with 17 bases between. Germline V CDR1 and CDR2: MDHEN, SYDVKM. The CDR3 coding sequence is TGTGCCAGCAGTGTCATTCGTCGGGAGTCTGGCTACACCTTC. It codes for CASSVIRRESGYTF.

There are a few counts of this clonotype. This rearrangement joins TRBV11-1 to TRBJ1-5, with 9 bases identical to TRBD1. The CDR3 is 15 amino acids. Germline V lookup: CDR1 SGHAT, CDR2 FQDESV (reference sequence). V lost 4 bases and J lost 1; bases outside the gene matches: 2. CDR3 sequence reads: CASSSGTGSNQPQHF. CDR3 DNA sequence: TGTGCCAGCAGCTCCGGGACAGGGAGCAATCAGCCCCAGCATTTT.

This clonotype was seen repeatedly, ten times or more. This chain joins TRBV12-3 or TRBV12-4 and TRBJ1-5, with D possibly being TRBD1 (5 bases). Trimming cost V 4 bases and J 1 base, with 5 bases left between them. The CDR3 covers 13 residues. This CDR3 reads CASSSGSNQPQHF. CDR3 nucleotide sequence: TGTGCCAGCAGTTCAGGGAGCAATCAGCCCCAGCATTTT.

The rearrangement joins TRBV12-3 or TRBV12-4 to TRBJ2-1; possible D gene TRBD2, 7 bases. This CDR3 contains 14 residues. The ends were cut back, 2 bases at V and 5 bases at J, with 10 bases in the middle. CDR3: CASSLRGADNEQFF. CDR3 nucleotide sequence: TGTGCCAGCAGTTTACGGGGGGCCGACAATGAGCAGTTCTTC.

This clonotype was detected a few times. The chain combines TRBV9 with TRBJ1-6; the D gene is possibly TRBD1 (5 bases). The CDR3 length is 13 residues. The germline V and J ends were trimmed by 1 base and 9 bases, with 8 bases remaining between them. The germline CDR1 and CDR2 sequences are SGDLS and YYNGEE. DNA for the CDR3: TGTGCCAGCAGCGTACTGGGGCCTTCACCCCTCCACTTT. Protein product: CASSVLGPSPLHF. The full variable domain, its missing parts supplied by reference TRBV9 and TRBJ1-6, is DSGVTQTPKHLITATGQRVTLRCSPRSGDLSVYWYQQSLDQGLQFLIQYYNGEERAKGNILERFSAQQFPDLHSELNLSSLELGDSALYFCASSVLGPSPLHFGNGTRLTVT.

The J gene is TRBJ1-2, the V gene TRBV27; no reliable D call. The V gene's germline CDR1 is MNHEY and CDR2 SMNVEV (reference sequence). The germline V and J ends were trimmed by 1 base and 4 bases, with 7 bases remaining between them. The CDR3 extends over 13 amino acids. In DNA form, the CDR3 reads TGTGCCAGCAGTTTATTGGGGAGCTATGGCTACACCTTC. It is translated as CASSLLGSYGYTF.

V gene TRBV6-2 or TRBV6-3 combines with J gene TRBJ1-6; TRBD1 agrees at 10 bases. Germline CDR1 reads MNHEY; CDR2 reads SVGEGT. Trimming at V came to 5 bases and at J to 6 bases, leaving 4 bases not matched to a gene. The CDR3 is 15 amino acids. The CDR3 loop is CASSGRTGGNSPLHF. In DNA form, the CDR3 reads TGTGCCAGCAGTGGACGGACAGGGGGTAATTCACCCCTCCACTTT.

Only a few counts were recorded for this clonotype. The chain couples TRBV27 to TRBJ2-2; 11 bases are shared with TRBD2. The CDR3 runs 15 residues. With 2 bases clipped from V and 5 bases from J, the junction kept 1 base outside the gene matches. CDR1 is MNHEY and CDR2 is SMNVEV in the germline V gene (reference sequence). The DNA for the CDR3 is TGTGCCAGCAGTTTAAGGACTAGCGGGACCGGGGAGCTGTTTTTT. It yields the protein CASSLRTSGTGELFF.

This clonotype was counted a few times. CDR3 bases: TGTGCCAGCAGCTTGGTTCAGAGACAACGCACCGGGGAGCTGTTTTTT. This codes for CASSLVQRQRTGELFF. The chain joins TRBV5-6 to TRBJ2-2; D unresolved. This CDR3 contains 16 residues. Germline V lookup: CDR1 SGHDT, CDR2 YYEEEE. V was cut by 0 bases and J by 4 bases, with 13 bases left in between.

The chain combines TRBV28 with TRBJ2-1; D uncertain. The CDR3 totals 12 residues. V lost 2 bases and J lost 8, with 7 bases in between. Germline V gene sequence: CDR1 MDHEN, CDR2 SYDVKM. The CDR3 here is CASSLGSYEQFF. The CDR3 bases are TGTGCCAGCAGTTTAGGTAGTTATGAGCAGTTCTTC.

J is TRBJ1-1 and V is TRBV20-1; the D is unclear. Trimming took 4 bases from V and 0 from J, leaving 9 bases between them. The CDR3 is 13 amino acids. Germline CDR1 is DFQATT and CDR2 is SNEGSKA (reference sequence). CDR3 sequence: CSAIWQVNTEAFF. The CDR3 DNA follows: TGCAGTGCTATTTGGCAGGTGAACACTGAAGCTTTCTTT.

This clonotype occurred a few times. The chain uses TRBV9 and TRBJ2-1; TRBD2 matches at 12 bases. CDR1 SGDLS and CDR2 YYNGEE come from the germline V gene. This CDR3 has 15 amino acids. The ends lost 0 bases at V and 9 bases at J; junction bases unmatched: 4. The CDR3 loop is CASSVAASGGVEQFF. The CDR3 region has the DNA TGTGCCAGCAGCGTAGCAGCTAGCGGGGGGGTTGAGCAGTTCTTC. Drawing the rest from reference TRBV9 and TRBJ2-1, the complete variable domain is DSGVTQTPKHLITATGQRVTLRCSPRSGDLSVYWYQQSLDQGLQFLIQYYNGEERAKGNILERFSAQQFPDLHSELNLSSLELGDSALYFCASSVAASGGVEQFFGPGTRLTVL.

The chain combines TRBV5-1 with TRBJ1-1; 9 bases match TRBD1. Trimming at V came to 3 bases and at J to 4 bases, leaving 10 bases not matched to a gene. Per germline, CDR1 SGHRS and CDR2 YFSETQ. This CDR3 region has 16 residues. The CDR3 DNA follows: TGCGCCAGCAGCTCCACAGGGGGCGGTCGGTTCACTGAAGCTTTCTTT. Translating it yields CASSSTGGGRFTEAFF.

This clonotype was observed a handful of times. The V gene is TRBV15, the J gene TRBJ1-4; 9 nucleotides match TRBD1. Trimming at V came to 1 base and at J to 8 bases, leaving 8 bases not matched to a gene. Germline CDR1 and CDR2: LNHNV and YYDKDF (reference sequence). This CDR3 region has 16 residues. The CDR3 spells CATSRATGTGMEKLFF. The CDR3, as DNA: TGTGCCACCAGCAGAGCAACCGGGACAGGGATGGAAAAACTGTTTTTT.

The sample holds many counts of this clonotype. This chain connects TRBV20-1 to TRBJ2-2; 7 positions agree with TRBD1. V was clipped by 2 bases and J by 8 bases; unmatched bases: 11. Germline lookup yields CDR1 DFQATT and CDR2 SNEGSKA (reference sequence). The CDR3 covers 15 residues. CDR3 in amino acids: CSARYGRGLTGELFF. Written as DNA, the CDR3 is TGCAGTGCTAGATACGGCAGGGGGTTGACGGGGGAGCTGTTTTTT.

CDR3 sequence reads: CASSVAGVTNTIYF. The CDR3 coding sequence is TGTGCCAGCAGCGTAGCGGGGGTTACAAACACCATATATTTT. The rearrangement joins TRBV9 to TRBJ1-3; D is perhaps TRBD1 (5 bases). From germline, CDR1 is SGDLS and CDR2 YYNGEE. Trimming stripped 0 bases from V and 6 bases from J, with 10 bases between. The length of the CDR3 is 14 residues.

CDR3 loop: CASSLRWGGTQYF. The CDR3 region has the DNA TGTGCCAGCAGCTTAAGGTGGGGAGGTACGCAGTATTTT. The chain combines TRBV7-3 with TRBJ2-3; a weak D match, TRBD2 (6 bases). Trimming pared 1 base from V and 8 bases from J, leaving 10 bases between. The CDR3 runs to 13 residues. Germline V lookup: CDR1 SGHTA, CDR2 FQGTGA.